These T cell receptor beta chains were read from a single sample in a study of glioma-infiltrating T cells after dendritic cell vaccination. TCRdb's copy holds only in-frame clones and misses some; the assay was immunoSEQ multiplex PCR. The table lists roughly 62,000 clones, about four fifths of them singletons. Sequenced here: blood, sampled after dendritic cell vaccination. All receptors derive from a human donor with glioblastoma. Both conserved end residues are part of each CDR3. D genes are given only for firm matches. Rows may omit the clone size; those that give it use once, few, many or a size class.

clone_size,d_call,v_call,j_call,cdr3_nt,cdr3_aa
once,NA,TRBV18,TRBJ1-6,TGTGCCAGCTCCGAGGACGGGGATAATTCACCCCTCCACTTT,CASSEDGDNSPLHF
NA,TRBD1,TRBV6-5,TRBJ1-1,TGTGCCAGCAGTTACCAGGGGGAGATGAACACTGAAGCTTTCTTT,CASSYQGEMNTEAFF
NA,NA,TRBV5-4,TRBJ2-7,TGTGCCAGCAGCTTCGGGCAGTACTTC,CASSFGQYF
NA,NA,TRBV19,TRBJ1-5,TGTGCCAGTAGGAAATGGACAGAGGATAGCAATCAGCCCCAGCATTTT,CASRKWTEDSNQPQHF
NA,TRBD2,TRBV15,TRBJ2-3,TGTGCCACCAGCAGAGATTGGGGAGGGGGCACAGATACGCAGTATTTT,CATSRDWGGGTDTQYF
NA,NA,TRBV7-2,TRBJ1-4,TGTGCCAGCAGCTTAGAACCGCAGGAAAATGAAAAACTGTTTTTT,CASSLEPQENEKLFF
NA,NA,TRBV6-1,TRBJ1-1,TGTGCCAGCAGTGAAGTGGAGGTCACTGAAGCTTTCTTT,CASSEVEVTEAFF
NA,TRBD2,TRBV4-1,TRBJ2-7,TGCGCCAGCAGCCAAGCCCGAGGACTAGCGGGGCTTCGTTCCTACGAGCAGTACTTC,CASSQARGLAGLRSYEQYF
NA,TRBD2,TRBV28,TRBJ2-5,TGTGCCAGTGGGGTTTATAGCGGGGGGGCGAAAGAGACCCAGTACTTC,CASGVYSGGAKETQYF
NA,TRBD2,TRBV27,TRBJ2-3,TGTGCCAGCGCTCGGACTAGCGGGGGGGGATTCACAGATACGCAGTATTTT,CASARTSGGGFTDTQYF
once,TRBD1,TRBV5-1,TRBJ2-5,TGCGCCAGCAGGGAGACAGGGCCATTCCAAGAGACCCAGTACTTC,CASRETGPFQETQYF
NA,NA,TRBV19,TRBJ1-6,TGTGCCAGTAGTATCATGAGCACGGGTAGCTCCGATTCACCCCTCCACTTT,CASSIMSTGSSDSPLHF
NA,NA,TRBV15,TRBJ1-1,TGTGCCACCAGCAGAGATCAGAACACTGAAGCTTTCTTT,CATSRDQNTEAFF
once,TRBD1,TRBV7-8,TRBJ2-7,TGTGCCAGCAGCTCGACAGGGCTACACTACGAGCAGTACTTC,CASSSTGLHYEQYF
NA,TRBD1,TRBV5-1,TRBJ1-4,TGCGCCAGCAGCTTGGCGTGGACAGGGGGTGAAAAACTGTTTTTT,CASSLAWTGGEKLFF
NA,TRBD1,TRBV5-6,TRBJ2-1,TGTGCCACCCTCAGGGCAGGGGGCGCTAACAATGAGCAGTTCTTC,CATLRAGGANNEQFF
few,TRBD1,TRBV7-2,TRBJ1-5,TGTGCCAGCAGCTTGACAGGGGGTCCTCAGCCCCAGCATTTT,CASSLTGGPQPQHF
NA,NA,TRBV5-4,TRBJ1-2,TGTGCCAGCAGCTTGGTCCCAAGACAGCAGACAAACTATGGCTACACCTTC,CASSLVPRQQTNYGYTF
NA,TRBD2,TRBV20-1,TRBJ2-1,TGCAGTGCCCCGGTAGCGGGGGAGCAGTTCTTC,CSAPVAGEQFF
NA,TRBD1,TRBV6-5,TRBJ2-7,TGTGCCAGCAGTTACAGGCGGGCAGGGGGCAGGTACGAGCAGTACTTC,CASSYRRAGGRYEQYF
NA,TRBD2,TRBV29-1,TRBJ2-1,TGCAGCGTCAGGACTAGCGGGGGGGTCACCCACAATGAGCAGTTCTTC,CSVRTSGGVTHNEQFF
NA,TRBD2,TRBV5-1,TRBJ2-5,TGCGCCAGCAATCTAGCGGGGGGGCGCGAGCAAGAGACCCAGTACTTC,CASNLAGGREQETQYF
NA,TRBD1,TRBV5-1,TRBJ1-2,TGCGCCAGCAGTCGACAGGGGCTGGGGACGAACTATGGCTACACCTTC,CASSRQGLGTNYGYTF
NA,NA,TRBV11-2,TRBJ1-6,TGTGCCAGCAGCTTAGCAGGGCTTTTTTCACCCCTCCACTTT,CASSLAGLFSPLHF
NA,NA,TRBV10-2,TRBJ2-3,TGCGCCAGCAGCAAAGACTCCCTAGGTGTGAATACGCAGTATTTT,CASSKDSLGVNTQYF
NA,TRBD2,TRBV4-3,TRBJ2-5,TGCGCCAGCAGCCAAGGGGCGGGGGGCGGGGAGACCCAGTACTTC,CASSQGAGGGETQYF
NA,NA,TRBV5-5,TRBJ1-3,TGTGCCAGCAGCTTGTACAGGACGACCTCTGGAAACACCATATATTTT,CASSLYRTTSGNTIYF